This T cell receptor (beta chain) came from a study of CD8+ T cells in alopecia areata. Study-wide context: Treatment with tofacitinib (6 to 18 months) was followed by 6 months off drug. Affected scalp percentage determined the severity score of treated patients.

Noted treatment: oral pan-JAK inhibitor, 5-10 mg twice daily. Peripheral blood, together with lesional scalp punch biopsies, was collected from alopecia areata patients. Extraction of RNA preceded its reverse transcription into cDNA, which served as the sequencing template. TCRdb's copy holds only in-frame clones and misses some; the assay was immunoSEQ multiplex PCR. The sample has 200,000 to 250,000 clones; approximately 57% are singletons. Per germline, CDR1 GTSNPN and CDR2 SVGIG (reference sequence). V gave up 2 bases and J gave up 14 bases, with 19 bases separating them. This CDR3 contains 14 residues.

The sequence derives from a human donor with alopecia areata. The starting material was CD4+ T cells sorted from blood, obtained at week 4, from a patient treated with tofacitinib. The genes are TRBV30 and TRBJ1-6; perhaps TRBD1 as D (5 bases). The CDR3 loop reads CAWSPGTLGRTLHF. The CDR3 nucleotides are TGTGCCTGGAGTCCCGGGACTCTAGGGAGAACCCTCCACTTT.